A selection of T cell receptor beta chains follows, all from one sample in a study of T-cell reconstitution after alpha-beta-depleted transplantation in children. Using its own MiXCR run on the PCR reads, TCRdb lists one record per CDR3 protein. The sample includes almost 400,000 distinct CDR3 sequences, roughly 22% of them seen just once. Material: PBMCs from the stem cell graft donor, obtained from the stem cell graft. The origin of the receptors is a human donor who donated a stem cell graft to a child with acute myeloid leukemia. The CDR3 runs from the conserved cysteine through the conserved F or W. Each record gives: J gene, clone size, V gene, D gene, CDR3 DNA, CDR3 protein. The D gene is left open where the match is weak. For some rows the clone size is stated as once, few or many, or as a class when expanded; others skip it.

J gene: TRBJ2-3; clone size: many; V gene: TRBV20-1; D gene: TRBD2; CDR3 DNA: TGCAGTGCTAGAGACCTTAGGACTAGCGGGAGCACAGATACGCAGTATTTT; CDR3 protein: CSARDLRTSGSTDTQYF
J gene: TRBJ1-1; clone size: few; V gene: TRBV11-2; D gene: .; CDR3 DNA: TGTGCCAGCAGCTACCCCACGGACAGTGAAGCTTTCTTT; CDR3 protein: CASSYPTDSEAFF
J gene: TRBJ2-5; clone size: .; V gene: TRBV6-2/TRBV6-3; D gene: .; CDR3 DNA: TGTGCCAGCACCGCCCGAATAGGACAGCAAGAGACCCAGTACTTC; CDR3 protein: CASTARIGQQETQYF
J gene: TRBJ2-7; clone size: .; V gene: TRBV20-1; D gene: .; CDR3 DNA: TGCAGTGCTAGAAGTGCCAGCCCCTCCTACGAGCAGTACTTC; CDR3 protein: CSARSASPSYEQYF
J gene: TRBJ1-1; clone size: .; V gene: TRBV11-1; D gene: .; CDR3 DNA: TGTGCCAGCAGCTCACCCATCGGGATGGGGATTAGACGACATAATGAAGCTTTCTTT; CDR3 protein: CASSSPIGMGIRRHNEAFF
J gene: TRBJ2-1; clone size: few; V gene: TRBV9; D gene: .; CDR3 DNA: TGTGCCAGCAGCACTACGGGACAAGGAATCAATGAGCAGTTCTTC; CDR3 protein: CASSTTGQGINEQFF
J gene: TRBJ2-7; clone size: many; V gene: TRBV29-1; D gene: TRBD2; CDR3 DNA: TGCAGCTGCCCGGGACTAGCGGGAGGAAGCCTTAACGAGCAGTACTTC; CDR3 protein: CSCPGLAGGSLNEQYF
J gene: TRBJ2-1; clone size: once; V gene: TRBV12-3/TRBV12-4; D gene: TRBD2; CDR3 DNA: TGTGCCAGCAGTTTACAACTAGCGGGAGTGGAGTTCTTC; CDR3 protein: CASSLQLAGVEFF
J gene: TRBJ2-5; clone size: .; V gene: TRBV6-5; D gene: .; CDR3 DNA: TGTGCCAGCAGTTACTCGTCCGGGCAAGAGACCCAGTACTTC; CDR3 protein: CASSYSSGQETQYF
J gene: TRBJ2-1; clone size: many; V gene: TRBV12-3/TRBV12-4; D gene: .; CDR3 DNA: TGTGCCAGCAGAACCTCTGGTGAGCAGTTCTTC; CDR3 protein: CASRTSGEQFF
J gene: TRBJ2-5; clone size: .; V gene: TRBV4-2; D gene: .; CDR3 DNA: TGTGCCAGCAGCCAGGGGGGTGGAGGGGGAGAGACCCAGTACTTC; CDR3 protein: CASSQGGGGGETQYF
J gene: TRBJ2-1; clone size: few; V gene: TRBV2; D gene: TRBD2; CDR3 DNA: TGTGCCAGCAATCGGGGCAACTGGGTAGCGGGAGACAATGAGCAGTTCTTC; CDR3 protein: CASNRGNWVAGDNEQFF
J gene: TRBJ2-6; clone size: .; V gene: TRBV7-2; D gene: .; CDR3 DNA: TGTGCCAGCAGCTTAATGCGCTCTGGGGCCAACGTCCTGACTTTC; CDR3 protein: CASSLMRSGANVLTF
J gene: TRBJ2-7; clone size: many; V gene: TRBV12-3/TRBV12-4; D gene: .; CDR3 DNA: TGTGCCAGCAGAAATTTAGACAGATACGAGCAGTACTTC; CDR3 protein: CASRNLDRYEQYF
J gene: TRBJ2-2; clone size: .; V gene: TRBV12-3/TRBV12-4; D gene: .; CDR3 DNA: TGTGCCAGCAGCCTAGGGGAGAACACCGGGGAGCTGTTTTTT; CDR3 protein: CASSLGENTGELFF
J gene: TRBJ2-2; clone size: .; V gene: TRBV5-6; D gene: .; CDR3 DNA: TGTGCCAGCAGGATGCTAGCTGACACCGGGGAGCTGTTTTTT; CDR3 protein: CASRMLADTGELFF
J gene: TRBJ2-2; clone size: .; V gene: TRBV30; D gene: .; CDR3 DNA: TGTGCCTGGGCGACTGCGAACACCGGGGAGCTGTTTTTT; CDR3 protein: CAWATANTGELFF
J gene: TRBJ2-2; clone size: .; V gene: TRBV29-1; D gene: TRBD1; CDR3 DNA: TGCAGCGCTGAGGGACAGGGGGTTGGAACCGGGGAGCTGTTTTTT; CDR3 protein: CSAEGQGVGTGELFF
J gene: TRBJ2-2; clone size: few; V gene: TRBV7-8; D gene: .; CDR3 DNA: TGTGCCAGCAGCTTATCTCCGAACACCGGGGAGCTGTTTTTT; CDR3 protein: CASSLSPNTGELFF
J gene: TRBJ2-2; clone size: many; V gene: TRBV5-6; D gene: .; CDR3 DNA: TGTGCCAGCAGGCTGAGACTGGTAAACACCGGGGAGCTGTTTTTT; CDR3 protein: CASRLRLVNTGELFF
J gene: TRBJ1-2; clone size: few; V gene: TRBV28; D gene: .; CDR3 DNA: TGTGCCAGCACCGAGGGAAACTATGGCTACACCTTC; CDR3 protein: CASTEGNYGYTF
J gene: TRBJ2-1; clone size: .; V gene: TRBV9; D gene: .; CDR3 DNA: TGTGCCAGCAGCATTGATGGTCTGGGAGTGAATGAGCAGTTCTTC; CDR3 protein: CASSIDGLGVNEQFF
J gene: TRBJ2-7; clone size: few; V gene: TRBV20-1; D gene: TRBD1; CDR3 DNA: TGCAGTGCTAGAGATAGGACAGGGACCAGCTCCTACGAGCAGTACTTC; CDR3 protein: CSARDRTGTSSYEQYF
J gene: TRBJ2-7; clone size: .; V gene: TRBV5-1; D gene: .; CDR3 DNA: TGCGCCAGCAGCACCTTAGCGGCCCAGAGCTCCTACGAGCAGTACTTC; CDR3 protein: CASSTLAAQSSYEQYF
J gene: TRBJ2-2; clone size: many; V gene: TRBV6-5; D gene: TRBD1; CDR3 DNA: TGTGCCAGCAGTTCGGGACAGAGATCAAGGGTCGGGGAGCTGTTTTTT; CDR3 protein: CASSSGQRSRVGELFF
J gene: TRBJ2-1; clone size: many; V gene: TRBV20-1; D gene: .; CDR3 DNA: TGCAGTGCTAGTCGCGTGGTAAGCTCCTACAATGAGCAGTTCTTC; CDR3 protein: CSASRVVSSYNEQFF
J gene: TRBJ2-4; clone size: .; V gene: TRBV4-1; D gene: TRBD1; CDR3 DNA: TGCGCCAGCAGCCAAGATAGACAGGGGGCATTTTGGAACATTCAGTACTTC; CDR3 protein: CASSQDRQGAFWNIQYF
J gene: TRBJ2-1; clone size: few; V gene: TRBV4-2; D gene: .; CDR3 DNA: TGTGCCAGCAGCCAAGAGTGGGAGAGCTACAATGAGCAGTTCTTC; CDR3 protein: CASSQEWESYNEQFF
J gene: TRBJ2-1; clone size: .; V gene: TRBV3-1; D gene: .; CDR3 DNA: TGTGCCAGCAGCAGGGTCGACAATGAGCAGTTCTTC; CDR3 protein: CASSRVDNEQFF
J gene: TRBJ2-7; clone size: many; V gene: TRBV4-1; D gene: TRBD1; CDR3 DNA: TGCGCCAGCAGCCATTACAGGGGGCGAGAGCAGTACTTC; CDR3 protein: CASSHYRGREQYF
J gene: TRBJ2-3; clone size: .; V gene: TRBV12-3/TRBV12-4; D gene: .; CDR3 DNA: TGTGCCAGCACCCCCACAGGCCAACGCACAGATACGCAGTATTTT; CDR3 protein: CASTPTGQRTDTQYF
J gene: TRBJ2-2; clone size: .; V gene: TRBV15; D gene: .; CDR3 DNA: TGTGCCACCAGCAGAGACGCCATAGAGGGACCCGGGGAGCTGTTTTTT; CDR3 protein: CATSRDAIEGPGELFF
J gene: TRBJ2-2; clone size: .; V gene: TRBV5-5; D gene: TRBD1; CDR3 DNA: TGTGCCAGCAGCCCACCGGGACAGGCGACCGGGGAGCTGTTTTTT; CDR3 protein: CASSPPGQATGELFF
J gene: TRBJ2-1; clone size: .; V gene: TRBV5-5; D gene: TRBD1; CDR3 DNA: TGTGCCAGCAGCTGGACAGGGGGCGCCTACAATGAGCAGTTCTTC; CDR3 protein: CASSWTGGAYNEQFF
J gene: TRBJ1-2; clone size: few; V gene: TRBV6-5; D gene: .; CDR3 DNA: TGTGCCAGCAGTTACTCGATGCAGGGCCCCGGCTACACCTTC; CDR3 protein: CASSYSMQGPGYTF
J gene: TRBJ2-7; clone size: few; V gene: TRBV29-1; D gene: TRBD1; CDR3 DNA: TGCAGCGTTGAAGGGACAGGAAAGAACTACGAGCAGTACTTC; CDR3 protein: CSVEGTGKNYEQYF
J gene: TRBJ2-5; clone size: many; V gene: TRBV10-3; D gene: .; CDR3 DNA: TGTGCCATCAGTGCCAGGGTGAAAGAGACCCAGTACTTC; CDR3 protein: CAISARVKETQYF
J gene: TRBJ1-4; clone size: .; V gene: TRBV27; D gene: .; CDR3 DNA: TGTGCCAGCAGTTTAGCCGGGACACCGGGGAATGAAAAACTGTTTTTT; CDR3 protein: CASSLAGTPGNEKLFF
J gene: TRBJ2-2; clone size: few; V gene: TRBV7-2; D gene: .; CDR3 DNA: TGTGCCAGCAGCTCGCTTTCCAGCTTGGGGACCGGGGAGCTGTTTTTT; CDR3 protein: CASSSLSSLGTGELFF
J gene: TRBJ1-2; clone size: .; V gene: TRBV6-1; D gene: .; CDR3 DNA: TGTGCCAGCAGTCCCGACGGATACTATGGCTACACCTTC; CDR3 protein: CASSPDGYYGYTF
J gene: TRBJ2-3; clone size: many; V gene: TRBV29-1; D gene: .; CDR3 DNA: TGCAGCGTTGTCCGGGGATACACAGATACGCAGTATTTT; CDR3 protein: CSVVRGYTDTQYF
J gene: TRBJ2-5; clone size: many; V gene: TRBV20-1; D gene: .; CDR3 DNA: TGCAGTGCGGGGACTCGAGAGACCCAGTACTTC; CDR3 protein: CSAGTRETQYF
J gene: TRBJ2-7; clone size: many; V gene: TRBV20-1; D gene: TRBD2; CDR3 DNA: TGCAGTGCGACCGGGACTAGCGTCGAGCAGTACTTC; CDR3 protein: CSATGTSVEQYF